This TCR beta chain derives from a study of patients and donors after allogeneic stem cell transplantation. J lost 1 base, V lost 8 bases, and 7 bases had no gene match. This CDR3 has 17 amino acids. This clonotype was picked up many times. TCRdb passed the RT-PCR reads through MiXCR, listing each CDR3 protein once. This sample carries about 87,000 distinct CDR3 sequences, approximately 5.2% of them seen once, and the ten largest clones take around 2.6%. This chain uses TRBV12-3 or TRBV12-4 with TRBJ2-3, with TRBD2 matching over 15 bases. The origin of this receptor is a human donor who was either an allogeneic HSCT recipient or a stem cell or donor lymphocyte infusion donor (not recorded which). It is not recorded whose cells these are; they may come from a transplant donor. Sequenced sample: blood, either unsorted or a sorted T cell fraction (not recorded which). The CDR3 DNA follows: TGTGCCAGCCGCCGGACTAGCGGGGGGGTGGGCACAGATACGCAGTATTTT. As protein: CASRRTSGGVGTDTQYF.